This T cell receptor beta chain was identified during a study of CD8 T cells in ankylosing spondylitis. TCRdb recomputed calls from the 5' RACE reads with MiXCR, one row per CDR3 protein. The table records 300,000 to 350,000 distinct CDR3 sequences, less than 25% of them present only once. Looked up from germline, CDR1 is SGHDN and CDR2 is FVKESK. The CDR3 extends over 17 amino acids. V was clipped by 4 bases and J by 1 base, with 18 bases between them. The sequence derives from a female donor with ankylosing spondylitis or in good health (not recorded which). The chain carries TRBV14 and TRBJ2-3; tentative D call: TRBD2 (5 bases). The sample was blood, either unsorted or a sorted T cell fraction (not recorded which). The CDR3 DNA sequence: TGTGCCAGCAGCCTAATCGGAGGACCTACTCGCACAGATACGCAGTATTTT. Translating it yields CASSLIGGPTRTDTQYF.